Presented here are 21 T cell receptor beta chains from one specimen sequenced in a study of control samples from healthy donors and cancer patients. Some clones are missing from TCRdb's copy, which holds only in-frame ones; the method was immunoSEQ multiplex PCR. The table shows 100,000 to 150,000 clones, with around 87% occurring only once. The specimen sequenced was blood. Every receptor here comes from a man aged 55 to 70 in good health.

The CDR3 nucleotides are TGTGCCAGCAGCCAAGACTACTCCCTCACCGGGGAGCTGTTTTTT. This sequence encodes CASSQDYSLTGELFF. The chain uses TRBV3-1 (or the pseudogene TRBV3-2) and TRBJ2-2; D remains unclear. The CDR3 has 15 amino acids. Between the trimmed V and J ends, which lost 0 bases and 4 bases, there was a span of 9 bases. The germline V gene encodes CDR1 LGHDT and CDR2 YNNKEL (reference sequence).

This chain connects TRBV3-1 (or the pseudogene TRBV3-2) to TRBJ1-4, with D uncertain. This CDR3 comprises 14 residues. Deletions cut 4 bases from V and 5 bases from J, with 11 bases between. The germline gives CDR1 LGHDT, CDR2 YNNKEL (reference sequence). CDR3 loop: CASSPTGSNEKLFF. As DNA, the CDR3 is TGTGCCAGCAGCCCGACCGGCAGCAATGAAAAACTGTTTTTT.

CDR3 nucleotides: TGTGCCAGTACCCCCAGCGGGGTGAACACCGGGGAGCTGTTTTTT. Translated, it gives CASTPSGVNTGELFF. The rearrangement links TRBV19 to TRBJ2-2, with TRBD2 matching 7 bases. The germline gives CDR1 LNHDA, CDR2 SQIVND (reference sequence). The CDR3 runs to 15 residues. Trimming cost V 7 bases and J 1 base; bases outside gene matches: 6.

The chain carries TRBV24-1 and TRBJ2-2, with 7 nucleotides matching TRBD1. The CDR3 runs 14 residues. V was clipped by 7 bases and J by 4 bases; unmatched bases: 5. Germline CDR1 is KGHDR and CDR2 is SFDVKD. The CDR3 sequence is CATRGDSLTGELFF. CDR3 nucleotide sequence: TGTGCCACCAGGGGGGACAGCCTCACCGGGGAGCTGTTTTTT.

The CDR3 nucleotides read TGTGCCAGCAGTTCTCGGGCAGGGTCCCGGGAGCTGTTTTTT. Translating gives CASSSRAGSRELFF. V gene TRBV27 combines with J gene TRBJ2-2, with D maybe TRBD1 (5 bases). CDR3 length: 14 amino acids. The V gene lost 4 bases and the J gene lost 9 bases, with 15 bases spanning the gap. Per the germline V gene, CDR1 is MNHEY and CDR2 is SMNVEV (reference sequence).

The chain carries TRBV4-1 and TRBJ1-4; D not resolved. V was clipped by 4 bases and J by 2 bases, with 17 bases between them. The CDR3 consists of 17 residues. The germline V gene has CDR1 MGHRA and CDR2 YSYEKL. CDR3 protein: CASSPLTTSITNEKLFF. The CDR3 DNA reads as TGCGCCAGCAGCCCACTAACCACATCGATCACTAATGAAAAACTGTTTTTT.

This clone was observed once. The chain links TRBV28 to TRBJ1-1; 9 bases align to TRBD1. The CDR3 sequence is 15 residues long. The V and J ends lost 3 bases and 1 base, in that order; junction bases with no gene match: 3. Germline loops: CDR1 MDHEN, CDR2 SYDVKM. The CDR3 DNA is TGTGCCAGCAGTTTCATGGGACAGGGGAACACTGAAGCTTTCTTT. Translating gives CASSFMGQGNTEAFF.

V usage is TRBV28 and J usage is TRBJ2-1, with 12 bases that match TRBD2. The germline gives CDR1 MDHEN, CDR2 SYDVKM. This CDR3 spans 17 amino acids. Trimming took 1 base from V and 4 from J; bases not matched to a gene: 5. The CDR3 sequence: CASSLSSGGARYNEQFF. The CDR3 coding sequence is TGTGCCAGCAGTTTATCTAGCGGGGGGGCTCGGTACAATGAGCAGTTCTTC.

The chain joins TRBV7-9 to TRBJ1-5; a weak D match, TRBD1 (6 bases). Per germline, CDR1 SEHNR and CDR2 FQNEAQ (reference sequence). This CDR3 has 14 residues. Trimming shortened V by 5 bases and J by 4 bases, and 12 bases separated the two germline ends. CDR3 sequence reads: CASSRDTPNQPQHF. In DNA, the CDR3 is TGTGCCAGCAGCAGGGACACGCCTAATCAGCCCCAGCATTTT.

The chain carries TRBV28 and TRBJ2-7; D not certain. Germline V CDR1 and CDR2: MDHEN, SYDVKM. The CDR3 is made up of 11 amino acids. The V gene lost 5 bases and the J gene lost 6 bases, with 8 bases spanning the gap. The CDR3 region has the DNA TGTGCCAGCAGTCCCAACGGCGAGCAGTACTTC. This translates into CASSPNGEQYF.

The chain recombines TRBV30 with TRBJ2-2; the D gene is possibly TRBD2 (5 bases). Germline values: CDR1 GTSNPN, CDR2 SVGIG (reference sequence). V lost 5 bases to trimming and J lost 11 bases, with 21 bases between them. This CDR3 has 14 amino acids. This CDR3 is CAWQPDPSGGELFF. The CDR3, as DNA: TGTGCCTGGCAACCCGACCCGAGCGGTGGTGAGCTGTTTTTT.

The chain employs TRBV3-1 (or the pseudogene TRBV3-2) and TRBJ1-4, with D possibly being TRBD1 (5 bases). The CDR3 is 17 amino acids. CDR1 and CDR2 (germline): LGHDT, YNNKEL (reference sequence). V was trimmed by 3 bases and J by 0 bases, leaving 14 bases between them. In DNA form, the CDR3 reads TGTGCCAGCAGCCACGGGCGGGGGAGCTCAACTAATGAAAAACTGTTTTTT. Its translation is CASSHGRGSSTNEKLFF.

In its sample, this clone was seen a few times. CDR3 sequence reads: CASRGGGPTTEAFF. DNA of the CDR3: TGCGCCAGCAGGGGAGGGGGCCCGACGACTGAAGCTTTCTTT. The V gene is TRBV4-1, the J gene TRBJ1-1; TRBD1 matches 7 bases. CDR3 size: 14 residues. From germline, CDR1 is MGHRA and CDR2 YSYEKL. The V and J ends lost 6 bases and 5 bases, in that order; junction bases with no gene match: 9.

The V and J genes are TRBV2 and TRBJ1-3; D is undetermined. V lost 3 bases to trimming and J lost 9 bases, with 21 bases between them. The CDR3 spans 16 residues. CDR1 is SNHLY and CDR2 is FYNNEI in the germline V gene. The CDR3 nucleotides are TGTGCCAGCAGTGAGGAGGGCGCCTTCTCTGGTTTCACCATATATTTT. Translated, it gives CASSEEGAFSGFTIYF.

The chain joins TRBV19 to TRBJ1-1, with 12 bases lining up with TRBD1. Germline V gene sequence: CDR1 LNHDA, CDR2 SQIVND (reference sequence). This CDR3 region has 16 residues. The junction had 7 bases not matched to a gene; V was cut back by 3 bases and J by 5 bases. DNA for the CDR3: TGTGCCAGTAGTATGGGGACAGGGGGCGGGAGGACTGAAGCTTTCTTT. Protein product: CASSMGTGGGRTEAFF.

The rearrangement joins TRBV6-2 or TRBV6-3 to TRBJ1-4; 7 bases line up with TRBD1. V was clipped by 5 bases and J by 7 bases; unmatched bases: 4. In germline, CDR1 is MNHEY, CDR2 SVGEGT. The CDR3 has 13 residues. CDR3 amino acids: CASSRDSLEKLFF. As DNA, the CDR3 is TGTGCCAGCAGTCGGGACAGCCTTGAAAAACTGTTTTTT.

A word on this clone: Its ends do not fully match the called genes, so a read error is possible. The V call is TRBV7-9, the J call TRBJ2-1; TRBD2 matches 13 bases. This CDR3 comprises 16 residues. Germline V gene sequence: CDR1 SEHNR, CDR2 FQNEAQ (reference sequence). In nucleotides, the CDR3 is TGCGCCAGCAGCCGGCTACTAGCGGGGGGGCCGGGTGAGCAGTTCTTC. Its protein is CASSRLLAGGPGEQFF.

The chain has TRBV6-2 or TRBV6-3 and TRBJ1-1; 9 positions match TRBD1. Trimming removed 5 bases from V and 5 bases from J; junction bases left unmatched: 6. Looked up from germline, CDR1 is MNHEY and CDR2 is SVGEGT. There are 14 residues in the CDR3. The CDR3 here is CASSKQGAWTEAFF. The CDR3 DNA is TGTGCCAGCAGTAAACAGGGGGCCTGGACTGAAGCTTTCTTT.

The V and J genes are TRBV3-1 (or the pseudogene TRBV3-2) and TRBJ2-3, with D maybe TRBD1 (6 bases). V was trimmed by 3 bases and J by 1 base, leaving 11 bases between them. CDR1 is LGHDT and CDR2 is YNNKEL in the germline V gene (reference sequence). The CDR3 runs 15 residues. The CDR3 nucleotides read TGTGCCAGCAGCCACAGGGGCGGCGGCACAGATACGCAGTATTTT. This gives the protein CASSHRGGGTDTQYF.

For the CDR3, the DNA is TGTGCCAGCAGCCGACTAGCGGGGTTTTCTGGGGCCAACGTCCTGACTTTC. Its protein is CASSRLAGFSGANVLTF. The V call is TRBV7-3, the J call TRBJ2-6; 11 nucleotides align to TRBD2. Trimming took 5 bases from V and 1 from J; bases not matched to a gene: 4. The CDR3 is 17 residues long. Per germline, CDR1 SGHTA and CDR2 FQGTGA. The full variable domain, with the rest looked up from reference TRBV7-3 and TRBJ2-6, is GAGVSQTPSNKVTEKGKYVELRCDPISGHTALYWYRQSLGQGPEFLIYFQGTGAADDSGLPNDRFFAVRPEGSVSTLKIQRTERGDSAVYLCASSRLAGFSGANVLTFGAGSRLTVL.

This clone showed up many times. The chain joins TRBV27 to TRBJ2-7, with D perhaps matching TRBD1 (5 bases). V gave up 5 bases and J gave up 2 bases, with 25 bases separating them. The CDR3 spans 18 residues. Per germline, CDR1 MNHEY and CDR2 SMNVEV (reference sequence). The CDR3 nucleotides are TGTGCCAGCAGTCCCTCTCCTCTGGGGCAGGCAACAACCTACGAGCAGTACTTC. It encodes CASSPSPLGQATTYEQYF.